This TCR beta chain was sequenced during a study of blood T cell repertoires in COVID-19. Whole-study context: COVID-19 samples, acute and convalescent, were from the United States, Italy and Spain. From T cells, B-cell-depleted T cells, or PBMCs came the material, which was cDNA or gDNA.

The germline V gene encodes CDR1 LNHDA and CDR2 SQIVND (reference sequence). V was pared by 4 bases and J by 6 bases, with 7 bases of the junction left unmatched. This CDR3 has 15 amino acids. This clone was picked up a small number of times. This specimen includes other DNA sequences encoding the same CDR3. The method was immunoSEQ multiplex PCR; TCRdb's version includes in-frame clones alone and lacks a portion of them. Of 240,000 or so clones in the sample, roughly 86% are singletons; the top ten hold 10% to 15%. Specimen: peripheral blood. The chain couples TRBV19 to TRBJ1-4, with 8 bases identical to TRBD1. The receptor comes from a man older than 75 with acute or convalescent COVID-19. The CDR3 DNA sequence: TGTGCCAGTAGTAGCGGACAGGGTAGAGATGAAAAACTGTTTTTT. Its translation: CASSSGQGRDEKLFF.